The 19 T cell receptor beta chains below come from one sample, sequenced in a study of blood T cell repertoires in COVID-19. The table came from immunoSEQ multiplex PCR; TCRdb's copy has only in-frame clones and leaves some out. Of about 670,000 clones in the sample, about nine tenths are singletons; the top ten hold under 0.3%. Sequenced input: peripheral blood. These receptors all stem from a young woman with acute or convalescent COVID-19.

The chain couples TRBV6-2 or TRBV6-3 to TRBJ1-1; 12 nucleotides align to TRBD1. V was pared by 2 bases and J by 1 base, with 5 bases of the junction left unmatched. This CDR3 has 17 residues. Germline V gene data show CDR1 as MNHEY and CDR2 as SVGEGT. The CDR3 DNA reads TGTGCCAGCAGTTACCGGGGACAGGGGGCCTGGAACACTGAAGCTTTCTTT. This encodes CASSYRGQGAWNTEAFF.

V is TRBV9 and J is TRBJ1-1, with TRBD1 matching 9 bases. The CDR3 length is 15 residues. V shed 4 bases and J 2 bases; nucleotides not matched to a gene: 6. Per germline, CDR1 SGDLS and CDR2 YYNGEE. Here the CDR3 DNA reads TGTGCCAGCAGCAATCCGGGACAGGGAAACACTGAAGCTTTCTTT. This sequence encodes CASSNPGQGNTEAFF.

The J gene is TRBJ2-1, the V gene TRBV7-3; 7 bases fit TRBD1. Trimming at V came to 2 bases and at J to 5 bases, leaving 6 bases not matched to a gene. The CDR3 length is 15 residues. The germline gives CDR1 SGHTA, CDR2 FQGTGA. The CDR3 sequence is CASSLRGQENNEQFF. The CDR3 DNA sequence: TGTGCCAGCAGCTTACGTGGACAGGAAAACAATGAGCAGTTCTTC. Supplemented by reference TRBV7-3 and TRBJ2-1, the full variable domain reads GAGVSQTPSNKVTEKGKYVELRCDPISGHTALYWYRQSLGQGPEFLIYFQGTGAADDSGLPNDRFFAVRPEGSVSTLKIQRTERGDSAVYLCASSLRGQENNEQFFGPGTRLTVL.

The genes are TRBV18 and TRBJ1-1; TRBD1 agrees at 10 bases. With V trimmed by 6 bases and J by 5 bases, 12 bases remained unmatched. This CDR3 has 16 amino acids. Germline CDR1 KGHSH, CDR2 LQKENI. The CDR3 nucleotides are TGTGCCAGCTCCCGGGGACAGGGGTCTTTGGGAACTGAAGCTTTCTTT. Residues: CASSRGQGSLGTEAFF.

This clone showed up just a few times. Distinct nucleotide sequences in the sample also encode this CDR3. The V gene is TRBV6-4, the J gene TRBJ1-6; D possibly corresponds to TRBD1 (5 bases). The CDR3 contains 14 residues. Trimming pared 2 bases from V and 7 bases from J, leaving 9 bases between. Germline values: CDR1 MRHNA, CDR2 SNTAGT. CDR3 bases: TGTGCCAGCAGTGACGGGGGGGGAAATTCACCCCTCCACTTT. It specifies CASSDGGGNSPLHF.

The chain is built from TRBV12-5 and TRBJ1-3; 9 nucleotides line up with TRBD1. The CDR3 loop spans 17 amino acids. The germline gives CDR1 LGHNT, CDR2 FRNRAP. Losses at the gene ends were 6 bases for V and 4 bases for J; bases not matched to a gene: 13. This chain's CDR3 is CASGSTPKQGAGNTIYF. DNA for the CDR3: TGTGCTAGTGGCAGCACCCCTAAACAGGGGGCAGGAAACACCATATATTTT. Together with reference TRBV12-5 and TRBJ1-3, the CDR3 gives the full variable domain: DARVTQTPRHKVTEMGQEVTMRCQPILGHNTVFWYRQTMMQGLELLAYFRNRAPLDDSGMPKDRFSAEMPDATLATLKIQPSEPRDSAVYFCASGSTPKQGAGNTIYFGEGSWLTVV.

J is TRBJ2-3 and V is TRBV7-2, with 8 bases aligning to TRBD2. Germline CDR1 SGHTA, CDR2 FQGNSA. The CDR3 sequence is 15 residues long. V dropped 5 bases and J dropped 7; count of bases not matched to a gene: 11. The CDR3 sequence: CASSAGGGQRNTQYF. CDR3 nucleotide sequence: TGTGCCAGCAGCGCTGGCGGGGGGCAGCGCAATACGCAGTATTTT.

With respect to this clone: The sample contains more than one DNA sequence encoding this CDR3. The chain carries TRBV7-2 and TRBJ2-1; 7 nucleotides line up with TRBD1. The junction had 3 bases not matched to a gene; V was cut back by 1 base and J by 6 bases. The CDR3 extends over 14 amino acids. Germline assignment: CDR1 SGHTA and CDR2 FQGNSA. This CDR3 is CASSLERGRNEQFF. Written as DNA, the CDR3 is TGTGCCAGCAGCTTAGAAAGGGGGCGCAATGAGCAGTTCTTC.

DNA for the CDR3: TGTGCCAGCAGTTACTCGTCGTGGCAGGCGAAAAATTCTCCGCCTTACGAGCAGTACTTC. Translating it yields CASSYSSWQAKNSPPYEQYF. The chain has TRBV6-2 or TRBV6-3 and TRBJ2-7; D is uncertain. V was trimmed by 0 bases and J by 4 bases, leaving 28 bases between them. CDR3 length: 20 residues. Per the germline V gene, CDR1 is MNHEY and CDR2 is SVGEGT.

This sequence joins TRBV20-1 and TRBJ1-5, with a possible D match to TRBD1 (5 bases). This CDR3 spans 14 amino acids. Germline V gene lookup returns CDR1 DFQATT and CDR2 SNEGSKA (reference sequence). V lost 3 bases and J 2 bases, leaving 11 bases between the germline ends. The CDR3 is CSASRQGGNQPQHF. Written as DNA, the CDR3 is TGCAGTGCTAGTCGCCAGGGTGGCAATCAGCCCCAGCATTTT.

The chain uses TRBV3-1 (or the pseudogene TRBV3-2) and TRBJ1-1, with D unresolved. Per the germline V gene, CDR1 is LGHDT and CDR2 is YNNKEL (reference sequence). There are 17 residues in the CDR3. V was shortened by 8 bases and J by 1 base, with 23 bases between the two germline ends. CDR3 bases: TGTGCCAGCGCACATGACCACGGCGCGGAACAGAACACTGAAGCTTTCTTT. Amino acids: CASAHDHGAEQNTEAFF.

The V and J genes are TRBV9 and TRBJ1-1; D is undetermined. Per the germline V gene, CDR1 is SGDLS and CDR2 is YYNGEE. Trimming stripped 4 bases from V and 3 bases from J, with 7 bases between. The CDR3 has 12 amino acids. The CDR3 protein is CASSPSDTEAFF. Written as DNA, the CDR3 is TGTGCCAGCAGCCCCTCGGACACTGAAGCTTTCTTT.

This clone came up once. This chain connects TRBV19 to TRBJ1-2; 7 bases fit TRBD1. The ends lost 8 bases at V and 4 bases at J; junction bases unmatched: 7. Germline V gene sequence: CDR1 LNHDA, CDR2 SQIVND (reference sequence). There are 13 residues in the CDR3. CDR3 protein: CASGDSPSYGYTF. The CDR3, as DNA: TGTGCCAGTGGGGACAGCCCTTCCTATGGCTACACCTTC.

The chain couples TRBV2 to TRBJ2-7; 7 nucleotides match TRBD1. J gave up 6 bases and V 5 bases, and 7 bases lay outside the gene matches. This CDR3 region has 13 residues. Germline lookup yields CDR1 SNHLY and CDR2 FYNNEI. Written as DNA, the CDR3 is TGTGCCAGCAGTTCATTGTCAGGGGGCGAGCAGTACTTC. Its translation is CASSSLSGGEQYF.

The CDR3 DNA reads TGTGCCAGCAGCGGACGACAGGGGACGGTAACTGAAGCTTTCTTT. Protein product: CASSGRQGTVTEAFF. The J gene is TRBJ1-1, the V gene TRBV9; TRBD1 agrees at 8 bases. CDR3 length: 15 residues. V lost 3 bases and J lost 5; bases outside the gene matches: 9. CDR1 and CDR2 from the germline V gene are SGDLS and YYNGEE.

A remark on this clone: The sample contains more than one DNA sequence encoding this CDR3. This chain connects TRBV10-3 to TRBJ1-2; no reliable D call. With 0 bases removed from V and 3 bases from J, the gap between germline ends came to 5 bases. Germline V lookup: CDR1 ENHRY, CDR2 SYGVKD. The CDR3 is 13 amino acids. In nucleotides, the CDR3 is TGTGCCATCAGTGAGTCGAGGGACTATGGCTACACCTTC. It yields the protein CAISESRDYGYTF.

This chain uses TRBV7-6 with TRBJ1-3; 9 bases are shared with TRBD1. The germline gives CDR1 SGHVS, CDR2 FNYEAQ. V lost 5 bases to trimming and J lost 7 bases; unmatched junction nucleotides: 3. The CDR3 runs 13 residues. In DNA, the CDR3 is TGTGCCAGCAGCGTAGGACAGGGGAACACCATATATTTT. Its protein product is CASSVGQGNTIYF.

The rearrangement links TRBV15 to TRBJ1-5; the match to TRBD1 covers 10 bases. Looked up from germline, CDR1 is LNHNV and CDR2 is YYDKDF (reference sequence). This CDR3 region has 14 residues. V lost 3 bases, J lost 5 bases, and 1 base stayed unmatched. This chain's CDR3 is CATSSGQGDQPQHF. CDR3 bases: TGTGCCACCAGCAGCGGACAGGGGGATCAGCCCCAGCATTTT.

The rearrangement links TRBV7-2 to TRBJ2-7, with D possibly TRBD1 on 5 matching bases. Trimming pared 0 bases from V and 6 bases from J, leaving 12 bases between. The germline V gene has CDR1 SGHTA and CDR2 FQGNSA. This CDR3 comprises 14 residues. The CDR3 region has the DNA TGTGCCAGCAGCTTAGCAGGGGTGGCCGGCGAGCAGTACTTC. Translated: CASSLAGVAGEQYF.